This TCR beta chain derives from a study of cytomegalovirus exposure and HLA in healthy donors. Study-wide points: 150 to 200 TCR beta chains were listed as cytomegalovirus-associated. Clonal expansion, a later analysis showed, was greater in HLA-associated TCR beta chains than in equally common others.

PCR amplification relied on 60 Vbeta primers (plus 13 Jbeta primers). TCRdb keeps only in-frame clones here, not all; method: immunoSEQ multiplex PCR. The sample lists approximately 240,000 clones, 77% occurring once. Germline CDR1 is MNHEY and CDR2 is SMNVEV (reference sequence). CDR3 length: 15 residues. The V gene end was trimmed by 5 bases and the J gene end by 4 bases; junction bases not matched to a gene: 7. Concerning this clone: Its specificity is not known.

The sample was PBMCs. This chain links TRBV27 with TRBJ2-7; 11 bases map to TRBD1. The origin of this receptor is a woman aged 55-70 years in good health and CMV-seropositive. CDR3 DNA: TGTGCCAGCAGTCTCAACCGGGACAGGGGGTACGAGCAGTACTTC. Protein sequence: CASSLNRDRGYEQYF.